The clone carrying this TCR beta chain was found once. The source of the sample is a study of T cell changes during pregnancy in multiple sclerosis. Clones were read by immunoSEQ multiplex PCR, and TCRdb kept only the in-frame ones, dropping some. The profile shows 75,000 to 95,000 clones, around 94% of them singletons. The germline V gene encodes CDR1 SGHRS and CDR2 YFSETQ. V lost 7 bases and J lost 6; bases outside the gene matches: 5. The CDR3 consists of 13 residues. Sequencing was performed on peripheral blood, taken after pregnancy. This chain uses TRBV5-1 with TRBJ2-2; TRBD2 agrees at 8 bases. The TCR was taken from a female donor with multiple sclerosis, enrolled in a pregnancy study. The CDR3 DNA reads TGCGCCAGCGGACGGGGGGGGCCCGGGGAGCTGTTTTTT. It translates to CASGRGGPGELFF.